These T cell receptor beta chains were read from a single sample in a study of blood T cell repertoires in COVID-19. Data came from immunoSEQ multiplex PCR; TCRdb stores just in-frame clones and leaves some out. The repertoire includes about 210,000 clones, 80% to 85% of them detected once, and about 10% sits in the top ten. Material: peripheral blood. These receptor sequences come from a woman at least 80 years old with COVID-19, enrolled during active disease. Each CDR3 is given with its conserved first and last residue. A D gene is named only where the DNA matches it firmly. The size of a clone is reported for some rows only, either as once, few or many, or as a class for expanded clones.

D gene: -; J gene: TRBJ2-3; V gene: TRBV6-2/TRBV6-3; clone size: -; CDR3 length: 18; CDR3 DNA: TGTGCCAGCAGTTACTCAGCCGGGACTTCATACAACACAGATACGCAGTATTTT; CDR3 protein: CASSYSAGTSYNTDTQYF
D gene: -; J gene: TRBJ2-7; V gene: TRBV7-2; clone size: once; CDR3 length: 15; CDR3 DNA: TGTGCCAGCAGTCCAGGGGCCTTCGGCTCCTACGAGCAGTACTTC; CDR3 protein: CASSPGAFGSYEQYF
D gene: TRBD2; J gene: TRBJ2-2; V gene: TRBV7-2; clone size: few; CDR3 length: 17; CDR3 DNA: TGTGCCAGCAGCCCCCGGGGGGGCTCAGCGAACACCGGGGAGCTGTTTTTT; CDR3 protein: CASSPRGGSANTGELFF
D gene: TRBD2; J gene: TRBJ2-4; V gene: TRBV5-1; clone size: -; CDR3 length: 19; CDR3 DNA: TGCGCCAGCAGCTTGGTGCTAGCGGGGGGGCCTGGGGCCAAAAACATTCAGTACTTC; CDR3 protein: CASSLVLAGGPGAKNIQYF
D gene: TRBD1; J gene: TRBJ1-2; V gene: TRBV25-1; clone size: -; CDR3 length: 16; CDR3 DNA: TGTGCCAGCAGTGAATCGGGACAGGGGAAAAGCTATGGCTACACCTTC; CDR3 protein: CASSESGQGKSYGYTF
D gene: -; J gene: TRBJ1-4; V gene: TRBV5-1; clone size: once; CDR3 length: 14; CDR3 DNA: TGCGCCAGCAGCTTGGGGCCAGGGTTTGAAAAACTGTTTTTT; CDR3 protein: CASSLGPGFEKLFF
D gene: TRBD1; J gene: TRBJ2-2; V gene: TRBV11-3; clone size: -; CDR3 length: 16; CDR3 DNA: TGTGCCAGCAGCCCGGGACAGGGAACGAACACCGGGGAGCTGTTTTTT; CDR3 protein: CASSPGQGTNTGELFF
D gene: -; J gene: TRBJ1-2; V gene: TRBV27; clone size: -; CDR3 length: 14; CDR3 DNA: TGTGCCAGCAGTTTGGTCGGGGGGTTCTATGGCTACACCTTC; CDR3 protein: CASSLVGGFYGYTF
D gene: -; J gene: TRBJ1-2; V gene: TRBV7-9; clone size: -; CDR3 length: 15; CDR3 DNA: TGTGCCAGCAGCCCGGCGGGGGCGAGCCCATATGGCTACACCTTC; CDR3 protein: CASSPAGASPYGYTF
D gene: TRBD1; J gene: TRBJ1-2; V gene: TRBV20-1; clone size: -; CDR3 length: 14; CDR3 DNA: TGCAGTGCTAGTGGGCAGGGGGCGGACTATGGCTACACCTTC; CDR3 protein: CSASGQGADYGYTF
D gene: -; J gene: TRBJ1-6; V gene: TRBV19; clone size: once; CDR3 length: 15; CDR3 DNA: TGTGCCAGTAGTCATCGCAGGACAGAAGGTTCACCCCTCCACTTT; CDR3 protein: CASSHRRTEGSPLHF
D gene: -; J gene: TRBJ2-5; V gene: TRBV12-2; clone size: -; CDR3 length: 17; CDR3 DNA: TGTGCAAGTCGCGAGGATCGCCGGGACAGGCGGCAAGAGACCCAGTACTTC; CDR3 protein: CASREDRRDRRQETQYF
D gene: -; J gene: TRBJ1-6; V gene: TRBV19; clone size: -; CDR3 length: 14; CDR3 DNA: TGTGCCAGTAGTTTAGGACAGAATAATTCACCCCTCCACTTT; CDR3 protein: CASSLGQNNSPLHF
D gene: TRBD1; J gene: TRBJ1-1; V gene: TRBV28; clone size: -; CDR3 length: 15; CDR3 DNA: TGTGCCAGCAGCCTTATGGACAGGGTGAGAACTGAAGCTTTCTTT; CDR3 protein: CASSLMDRVRTEAFF
D gene: TRBD1; J gene: TRBJ1-5; V gene: TRBV19; clone size: -; CDR3 length: 13; CDR3 DNA: TGTGCCAGTCGAGGGGGCGGGGATCAGCCCCAGCATTTT; CDR3 protein: CASRGGGDQPQHF
D gene: TRBD1; J gene: TRBJ2-1; V gene: TRBV7-2; clone size: once; CDR3 length: 15; CDR3 DNA: TGTGCCAGCAGCACGGACAGGGTGGGCCGAAATGAGCAGTTCTTC; CDR3 protein: CASSTDRVGRNEQFF
D gene: TRBD1; J gene: TRBJ1-2; V gene: TRBV9; clone size: -; CDR3 length: 14; CDR3 DNA: TGTGCCAGCAGCTCCGGGACAGGGAACTATGGCTACACCTTC; CDR3 protein: CASSSGTGNYGYTF
D gene: -; J gene: TRBJ1-2; V gene: TRBV18; clone size: -; CDR3 length: 13; CDR3 DNA: TGTGCCAGCTCACCGATGGACAGCTATGGCTACACCTTC; CDR3 protein: CASSPMDSYGYTF
D gene: -; J gene: TRBJ2-3; V gene: TRBV28; clone size: -; CDR3 length: 18; CDR3 DNA: TGTGCCAGCAGCCCACCCCCGGGGGGACAAATTTACACAGATACGCAGTATTTT; CDR3 protein: CASSPPPGGQIYTDTQYF
D gene: -; J gene: TRBJ2-5; V gene: TRBV7-8; clone size: -; CDR3 length: 16; CDR3 DNA: TGTGCCAGCAAGCCTCAGGCGCTAGCCCTTCAAGAGACCCAGTACTTC; CDR3 protein: CASKPQALALQETQYF
D gene: -; J gene: TRBJ1-1; V gene: TRBV11-2; clone size: -; CDR3 length: 14; CDR3 DNA: TGTGCCAGCAGCTTCGTAAGAGGGAACACTGAAGCTTTCTTT; CDR3 protein: CASSFVRGNTEAFF
D gene: TRBD2; J gene: TRBJ2-3; V gene: TRBV3-1/TRBV3-2; clone size: -; CDR3 length: 21; CDR3 DNA: TGTGCCAGCAGCCACAAGCTCCCCGGGACTAGCGGGGGACCACTCACAGATACGCAGTATTTT; CDR3 protein: CASSHKLPGTSGGPLTDTQYF
D gene: -; J gene: TRBJ1-2; V gene: TRBV18; clone size: -; CDR3 length: 15; CDR3 DNA: TGTGCCAGCTCTCTATCCCGGGGGGATGGCTATGGCTACACCTTC; CDR3 protein: CASSLSRGDGYGYTF
D gene: -; J gene: TRBJ2-2; V gene: TRBV12-3/TRBV12-4; clone size: -; CDR3 length: 13; CDR3 DNA: TGTGCCAGCAGCCTCGTCGGGACCGGGGAGCTGTTTTTT; CDR3 protein: CASSLVGTGELFF
D gene: TRBD1; J gene: TRBJ1-1; V gene: TRBV6-5; clone size: -; CDR3 length: 14; CDR3 DNA: TGTGCCAGCGGGGGGTTCACAGGGGGCACTGAAGCTTTCTTT; CDR3 protein: CASGGFTGGTEAFF
D gene: TRBD2; J gene: TRBJ2-2; V gene: TRBV7-8; clone size: -; CDR3 length: 16; CDR3 DNA: TGTGCCAGCAGCTTAAAACTAGCGGCGAACACCGGGGAGCTGTTTTTT; CDR3 protein: CASSLKLAANTGELFF
D gene: -; J gene: TRBJ2-2; V gene: TRBV28; clone size: -; CDR3 length: 12; CDR3 DNA: TGTGCCAGCAGGACACCACACGGGGAGCTGTTTTTT; CDR3 protein: CASRTPHGELFF
D gene: -; J gene: TRBJ1-5; V gene: TRBV27; clone size: -; CDR3 length: 13; CDR3 DNA: TGTGCCAGCAGTTTTTGGGGGGATCAGCCCCAGCATTTT; CDR3 protein: CASSFWGDQPQHF
D gene: TRBD1; J gene: TRBJ1-5; V gene: TRBV5-4; clone size: -; CDR3 length: 14; CDR3 DNA: TGTGCCAGCAGCTCGGGACAGGATAATCAGCCCCAGCATTTT; CDR3 protein: CASSSGQDNQPQHF
D gene: -; J gene: TRBJ2-1; V gene: TRBV5-1; clone size: -; CDR3 length: 15; CDR3 DNA: TGCGCCAGCAGCTCTCAGGGGCCCGGGGATAAAGAGCAGTTCTTC; CDR3 protein: CASSSQGPGDKEQFF
D gene: -; J gene: TRBJ1-5; V gene: TRBV19; clone size: -; CDR3 length: 15; CDR3 DNA: TGTGCCAGTAGTATAGCAGGGTATAGCAATCAGCCCCAGCATTTT; CDR3 protein: CASSIAGYSNQPQHF
D gene: TRBD1; J gene: TRBJ1-2; V gene: TRBV7-6; clone size: -; CDR3 length: 13; CDR3 DNA: TGTGCCAGCAGCCCCGGGACAGGGAATGGCTACACCTTC; CDR3 protein: CASSPGTGNGYTF
D gene: TRBD1; J gene: TRBJ1-2; V gene: TRBV27; clone size: -; CDR3 length: 13; CDR3 DNA: TGTGCCAGCAGTTTTAGGGGGCTGGATGGCTACACCTTC; CDR3 protein: CASSFRGLDGYTF
D gene: TRBD2; J gene: TRBJ2-7; V gene: TRBV5-4; clone size: -; CDR3 length: 16; CDR3 DNA: TGTGCCAGCAGCTTGGCCATGACTAGCGGGGGTTACGAGCAGTACTTC; CDR3 protein: CASSLAMTSGGYEQYF
D gene: TRBD1; J gene: TRBJ2-5; V gene: TRBV28; clone size: once; CDR3 length: 12; CDR3 DNA: TGTGCCAGCCGACAGGGGACGGAGACCCAGTACTTC; CDR3 protein: CASRQGTETQYF
D gene: TRBD1; J gene: TRBJ1-5; V gene: TRBV6-1; clone size: -; CDR3 length: 17; CDR3 DNA: TGTGCCAGCAGTGATAAGGGGGCGAAGGGTAGCAATCAGCCCCAGCATTTT; CDR3 protein: CASSDKGAKGSNQPQHF
D gene: -; J gene: TRBJ1-2; V gene: TRBV3-1/TRBV3-2; clone size: few; CDR3 length: 14; CDR3 DNA: TGTGCCAGCAGCCAGGCAGGGATTAAATATGGCTACACCTTC; CDR3 protein: CASSQAGIKYGYTF
D gene: -; J gene: TRBJ1-2; V gene: TRBV5-1; clone size: -; CDR3 length: 14; CDR3 DNA: TGCGCCAGCAGCTTGGCAGGGAACGACTATGGCTACACCTTC; CDR3 protein: CASSLAGNDYGYTF
D gene: TRBD2; J gene: TRBJ2-1; V gene: TRBV24-1; clone size: -; CDR3 length: 15; CDR3 DNA: TGTGCCACCAGTGACGGACTAGCGGGGGGGTTTGAGCAGTTCTTC; CDR3 protein: CATSDGLAGGFEQFF
D gene: -; J gene: TRBJ1-2; V gene: TRBV3-1/TRBV3-2; clone size: -; CDR3 length: 13; CDR3 DNA: TGTGCCAGCAGCCAAGTTTTAGCCTATGGCTACACCTTC; CDR3 protein: CASSQVLAYGYTF
D gene: TRBD1; J gene: TRBJ2-1; V gene: TRBV5-1; clone size: -; CDR3 length: 14; CDR3 DNA: TGCGCCAGCACCCCGGGACAGAGTAGCGATGAGCAGTTCTTC; CDR3 protein: CASTPGQSSDEQFF
D gene: -; J gene: TRBJ1-5; V gene: TRBV5-1; clone size: -; CDR3 length: 14; CDR3 DNA: TGCGCCAGCAGCTTGAAGGGGGAGAATCAGCCCCAGCATTTT; CDR3 protein: CASSLKGENQPQHF
D gene: -; J gene: TRBJ2-5; V gene: TRBV4-1; clone size: -; CDR3 length: 18; CDR3 DNA: TGCGCCAGCAGCCAAGAAGTAGTGGTGGGTTGGGGCGGAGAGACCCAGTACTTC; CDR3 protein: CASSQEVVVGWGGETQYF
D gene: -; J gene: TRBJ1-2; V gene: TRBV4-1; clone size: -; CDR3 length: 20; CDR3 DNA: TGCGCCAGCAGCCAAGCCCTACTCGGGGGGGCCGCTTCGATCACCTATGGCTACACCTTC; CDR3 protein: CASSQALLGGAASITYGYTF
D gene: TRBD1; J gene: TRBJ2-1; V gene: TRBV6-6; clone size: -; CDR3 length: 14; CDR3 DNA: TGTGCCAGCAGTCCACAGGGGCCATACAATGAGCAGTTCTTC; CDR3 protein: CASSPQGPYNEQFF
D gene: TRBD2; J gene: TRBJ2-3; V gene: TRBV5-1; clone size: -; CDR3 length: 19; CDR3 DNA: TGCGCCAGCAGCTTGGTTGGGACTAGCGGGGGCCCTAGCACAGATACGCAGTATTTT; CDR3 protein: CASSLVGTSGGPSTDTQYF
D gene: TRBD1; J gene: TRBJ1-5; V gene: TRBV6-5; clone size: -; CDR3 length: 15; CDR3 DNA: TGTGCCAGCAGGGAGACGGACAGGATTAATCAGCCCCAGCATTTT; CDR3 protein: CASRETDRINQPQHF
D gene: -; J gene: TRBJ2-1; V gene: TRBV19; clone size: -; CDR3 length: 14; CDR3 DNA: TGTGCCAGTACCCCTCGTTGGGCATACAATGAGCAGTTCTTC; CDR3 protein: CASTPRWAYNEQFF